These 8 T cell receptor beta chains were sequenced from one sample in a study of T cells in tuberculosis. Here immunoSEQ multiplex PCR was the method, and the copy in TCRdb shows in-frame clones only, minus some. The sample records 25,000 to 35,000 clones, just over 90% being singletons. Time point defined: new active TB diagnosis, blood taken before or within 7 days of starting treatment. This specimen consisted of PBMCs, obtained at tuberculosis diagnosis. These TCRs come from an adult with tuberculosis.

This clone was observed a few times. The chain employs TRBV2 and TRBJ2-1; D remains ambiguous. Trimming took 4 bases from V and 4 from J, leaving 14 bases between them. From germline, CDR1 is SNHLY and CDR2 FYNNEI. The CDR3 is 15 amino acids. CDR3 loop: CASSAVVLSYNEQFF. CDR3 DNA: TGTGCCAGCAGTGCCGTCGTCCTGAGTTACAATGAGCAGTTCTTC.

V gene TRBV4-1 combines with J gene TRBJ2-7; D gene uncertain. Trimming stripped 1 base from V and 4 bases from J, with 11 bases between. The germline V gene encodes CDR1 MGHRA and CDR2 YSYEKL. CDR3 length: 14 residues. The CDR3 DNA follows: TGCGCCAGCAGCCAAGGTCTGGTCGGGTACGAGCAGTACTTC. The encoded protein is CASSQGLVGYEQYF.

The rearrangement joins TRBV25-1 to TRBJ1-3; TRBD1 matches at 7 bases. Germline loops: CDR1 MGHDK, CDR2 SYGVNS. The CDR3 covers 16 residues. V was pared by 4 bases and J by 3 bases, with 9 bases of the junction left unmatched. The CDR3: CASSGIRQGDGNTIYF. CDR3 in DNA: TGTGCCAGCAGTGGGATTAGACAGGGCGATGGAAACACCATATATTTT.

This clone was detected once. The chain uses TRBV2 and TRBJ2-6; a possible D gene is TRBD2 (6 bases). Germline loops: CDR1 SNHLY, CDR2 FYNNEI. This CDR3 comprises 16 residues. V was pared by 7 bases and J by 2 bases, with 15 bases between. As DNA, the CDR3 is TGTGCCAGCAAGGCAGGAGGGTGGACTGGGGCCAACGTCCTGACTTTC. Translating gives CASKAGGWTGANVLTF.

V gene TRBV9 combines with J gene TRBJ2-1; D is undetermined. Per germline, CDR1 SGDLS and CDR2 YYNGEE. V lost 0 bases and J 7 bases, leaving 8 bases between the germline ends. This CDR3 has 13 amino acids. CDR3 sequence (DNA): TGTGCCAGCAGCGTAGGGCTTAAAAATGAGCAGTTCTTC. As protein: CASSVGLKNEQFF.

This chain links TRBV28 with TRBJ2-1; 9 bases align to TRBD2. V shed 5 bases, J shed 7 bases, and the junction held 12 bases outside the gene matches. Germline CDR1 MDHEN, CDR2 SYDVKM. This CDR3 is built from 16 residues. As DNA, the CDR3 is TGTGCCAGCAGTCTATTTCGTGCGGGAGGGCTTAATGAGCAGTTCTTC. Its protein product is CASSLFRAGGLNEQFF.

The genes are TRBV11-2 and TRBJ2-1; 8 bases fit TRBD1. This CDR3 contains 14 residues. CDR1 and CDR2 from the germline V gene are SGHAT and FQNNGV. The V and J ends lost 1 base and 10 bases, in that order; junction bases with no gene match: 6. The CDR3 bases are TGTGCCAGCAGCTTAGGCCAGGGGGCAGGGGAGCAGTTCTTC. Its translation: CASSLGQGAGEQFF.

The V gene is TRBV13, the J gene TRBJ2-1, with D possibly being TRBD1 (5 bases). The CDR3 is 15 residues long. Germline-derived CDR1 and CDR2 are PRHDT and FYEKMQ (reference sequence). With 1 base removed from V and 6 bases from J, the gap between germline ends came to 13 bases. CDR3 DNA: TGTGCCAGCAGCTTAGAAAGGGGAACAGCCAATGAGCAGTTCTTC. Translating it yields CASSLERGTANEQFF.